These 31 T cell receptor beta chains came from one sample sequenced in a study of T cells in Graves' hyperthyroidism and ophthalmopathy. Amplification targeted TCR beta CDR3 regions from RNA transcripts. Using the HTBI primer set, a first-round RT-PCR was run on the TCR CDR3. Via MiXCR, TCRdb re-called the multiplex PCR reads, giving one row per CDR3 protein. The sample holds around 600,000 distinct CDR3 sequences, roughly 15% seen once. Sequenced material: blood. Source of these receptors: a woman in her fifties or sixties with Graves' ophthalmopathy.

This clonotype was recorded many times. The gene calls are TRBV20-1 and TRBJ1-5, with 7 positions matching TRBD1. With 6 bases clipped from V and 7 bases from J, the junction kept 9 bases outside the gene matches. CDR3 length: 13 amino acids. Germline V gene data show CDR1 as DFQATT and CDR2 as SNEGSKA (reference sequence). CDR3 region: CSASQGVQQPQHF. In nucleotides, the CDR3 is TGCAGTGCATCTCAGGGGGTCCAACAGCCCCAGCATTTT.

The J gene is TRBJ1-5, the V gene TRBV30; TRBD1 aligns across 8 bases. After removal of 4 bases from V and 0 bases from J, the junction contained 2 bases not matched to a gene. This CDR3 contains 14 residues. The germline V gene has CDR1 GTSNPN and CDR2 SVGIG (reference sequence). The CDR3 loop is CAWNRGGSNQPQHF. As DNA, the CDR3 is TGTGCCTGGAACAGGGGGGGTAGCAATCAGCCCCAGCATTTT.

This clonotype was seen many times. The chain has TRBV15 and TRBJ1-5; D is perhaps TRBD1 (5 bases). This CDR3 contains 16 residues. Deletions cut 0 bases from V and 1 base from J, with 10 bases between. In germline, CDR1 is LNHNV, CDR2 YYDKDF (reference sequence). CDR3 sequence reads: CATSRDGGGSNQPQHF. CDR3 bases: TGTGCCACCAGCAGAGATGGGGGGGGAAGCAATCAGCCCCAGCATTTT.

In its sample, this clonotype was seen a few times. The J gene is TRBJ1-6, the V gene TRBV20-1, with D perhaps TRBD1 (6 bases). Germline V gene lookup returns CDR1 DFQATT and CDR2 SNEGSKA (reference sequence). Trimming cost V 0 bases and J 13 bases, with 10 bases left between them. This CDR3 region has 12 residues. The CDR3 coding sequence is TGCAGTGCTAGAGAGGGGGGGCAGCCCCTCCACTTT. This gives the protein CSAREGGQPLHF.

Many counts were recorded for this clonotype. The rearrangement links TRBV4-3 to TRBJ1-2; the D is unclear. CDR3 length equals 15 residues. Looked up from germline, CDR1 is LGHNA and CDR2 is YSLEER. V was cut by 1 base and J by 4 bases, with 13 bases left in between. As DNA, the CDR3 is TGCGCCAGCAGCCAAGTTGGAATTCGGAGCTATGGCTACACCTTC. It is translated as CASSQVGIRSYGYTF.

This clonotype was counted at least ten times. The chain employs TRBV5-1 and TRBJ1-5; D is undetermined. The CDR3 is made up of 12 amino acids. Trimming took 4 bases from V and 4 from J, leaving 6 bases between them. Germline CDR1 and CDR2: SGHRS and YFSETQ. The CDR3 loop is CASSDGNQPQHF. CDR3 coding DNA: TGCGCCAGCAGCGATGGGAATCAGCCCCAGCATTTT.

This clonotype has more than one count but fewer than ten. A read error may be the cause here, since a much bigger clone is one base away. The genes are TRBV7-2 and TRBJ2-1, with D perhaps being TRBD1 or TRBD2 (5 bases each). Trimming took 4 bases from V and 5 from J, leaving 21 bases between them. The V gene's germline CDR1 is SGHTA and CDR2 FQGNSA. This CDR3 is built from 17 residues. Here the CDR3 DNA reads TGTGCCAGCAGCTCCACCCCAAAGGGGAGACTCAACAATGAGCAGTTCTTC. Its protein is CASSSTPKGRLNNEQFF. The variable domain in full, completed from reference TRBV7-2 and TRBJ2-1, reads GAGVSQSPSNKVTEKGKDVELRCDPISGHTALYWYRQSLGQGLEFLIYFQGNSAPDKSGLPSDRFSAERTGGSVSTLTIQRTQQEDSAVYLCASSSTPKGRLNNEQFFGPGTRLTVL.

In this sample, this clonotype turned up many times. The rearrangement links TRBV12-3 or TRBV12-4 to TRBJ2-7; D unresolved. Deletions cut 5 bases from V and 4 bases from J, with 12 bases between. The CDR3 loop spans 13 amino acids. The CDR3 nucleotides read TGTGCCAGCAGTCCCCGTACCCTATACGAGCAGTACTTC. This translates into CASSPRTLYEQYF.

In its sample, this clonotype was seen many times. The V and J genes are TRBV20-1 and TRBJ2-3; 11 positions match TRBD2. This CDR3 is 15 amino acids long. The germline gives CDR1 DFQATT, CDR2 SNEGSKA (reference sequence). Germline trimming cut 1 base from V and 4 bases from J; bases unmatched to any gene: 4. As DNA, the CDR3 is TGCAGTGCTAGAGTGTTTAGCGGGAGGGCAGATACGCAGTATTTT. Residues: CSARVFSGRADTQYF.

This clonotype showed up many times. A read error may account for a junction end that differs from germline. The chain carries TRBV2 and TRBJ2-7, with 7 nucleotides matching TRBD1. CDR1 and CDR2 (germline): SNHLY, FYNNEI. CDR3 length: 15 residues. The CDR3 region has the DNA TGTGCCAGCAGAGAAGGAAGGACAGGCGCCTACGAGCAGTACTTC. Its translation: CASREGRTGAYEQYF.

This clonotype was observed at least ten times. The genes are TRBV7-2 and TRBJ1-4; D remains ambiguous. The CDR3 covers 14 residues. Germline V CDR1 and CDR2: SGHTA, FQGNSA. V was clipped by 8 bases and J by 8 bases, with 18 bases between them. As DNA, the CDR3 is TGTGCCAGCTCCCAAGGCACCTCGGGGGAAAAACTGTTTTTT. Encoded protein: CASSQGTSGEKLFF.

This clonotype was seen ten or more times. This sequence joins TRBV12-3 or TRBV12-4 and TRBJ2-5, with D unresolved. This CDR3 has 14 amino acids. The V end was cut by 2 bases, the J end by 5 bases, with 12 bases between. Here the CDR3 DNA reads TGTGCCAGCAGTTTATCGCCCCTCCTGGAGACCCAGTACTTC. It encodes CASSLSPLLETQYF.

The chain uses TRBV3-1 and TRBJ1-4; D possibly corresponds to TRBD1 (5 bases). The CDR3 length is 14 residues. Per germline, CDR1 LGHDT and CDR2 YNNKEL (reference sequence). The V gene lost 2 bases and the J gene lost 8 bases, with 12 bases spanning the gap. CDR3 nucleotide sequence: TGTGCCAGCAGCCAACGGACGGGACGAGAAAAACTGTTTTTT. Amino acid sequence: CASSQRTGREKLFF.

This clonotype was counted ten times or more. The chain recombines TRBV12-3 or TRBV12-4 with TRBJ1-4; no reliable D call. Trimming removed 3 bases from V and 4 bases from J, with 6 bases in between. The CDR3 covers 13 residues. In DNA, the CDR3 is TGTGCCAGCAGTTTTTGGCGTAATGAAAAACTGTTTTTT. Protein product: CASSFWRNEKLFF.

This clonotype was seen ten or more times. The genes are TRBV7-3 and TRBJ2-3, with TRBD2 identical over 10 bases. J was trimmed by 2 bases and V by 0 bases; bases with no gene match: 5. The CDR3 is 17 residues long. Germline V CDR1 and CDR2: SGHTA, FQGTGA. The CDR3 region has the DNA TGTGCCAGCAGCTTAACCGGGACTAGCGAGATCACAGATACGCAGTATTTT. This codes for CASSLTGTSEITDTQYF.

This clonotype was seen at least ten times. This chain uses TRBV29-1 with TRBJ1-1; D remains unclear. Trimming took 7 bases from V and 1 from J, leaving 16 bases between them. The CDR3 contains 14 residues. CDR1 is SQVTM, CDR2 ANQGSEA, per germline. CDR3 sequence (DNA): TGCAGCGGTAGAGATGGGCCGTGGAACACTGAAGCTTTCTTT. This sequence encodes CSGRDGPWNTEAFF.

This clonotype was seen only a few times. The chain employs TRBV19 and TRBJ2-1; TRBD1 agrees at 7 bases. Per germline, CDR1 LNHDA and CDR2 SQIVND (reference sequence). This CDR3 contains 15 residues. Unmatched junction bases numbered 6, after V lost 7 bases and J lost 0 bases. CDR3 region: CASTDRVTSYNEQFF. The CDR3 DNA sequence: TGTGCCAGTACAGACAGGGTCACCTCCTACAATGAGCAGTTCTTC.

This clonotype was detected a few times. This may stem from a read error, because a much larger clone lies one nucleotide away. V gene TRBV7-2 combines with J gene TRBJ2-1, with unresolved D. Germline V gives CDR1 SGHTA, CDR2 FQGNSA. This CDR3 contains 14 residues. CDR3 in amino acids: CASSPQRANNEQSF. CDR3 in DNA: TGTGCCAGCAGCCCCCAACGGGCCAACAATGAGCAGTCCTTC.

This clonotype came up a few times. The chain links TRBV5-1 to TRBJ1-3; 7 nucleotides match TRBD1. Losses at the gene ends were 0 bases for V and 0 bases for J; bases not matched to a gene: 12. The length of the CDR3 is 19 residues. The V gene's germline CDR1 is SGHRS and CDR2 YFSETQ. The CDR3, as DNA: TGCGCCAGCAGCTTGGCCGAGGGGGACAGCCAGCCCTCTGGAAACACCATATATTTT. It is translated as CASSLAEGDSQPSGNTIYF.

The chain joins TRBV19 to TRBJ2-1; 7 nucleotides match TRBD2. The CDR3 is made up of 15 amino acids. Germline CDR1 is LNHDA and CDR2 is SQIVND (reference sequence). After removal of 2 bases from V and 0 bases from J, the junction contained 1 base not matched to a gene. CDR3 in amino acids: CASSIREASYNEQFF. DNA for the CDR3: TGTGCCAGTAGTATACGGGAGGCCTCCTACAATGAGCAGTTCTTC.

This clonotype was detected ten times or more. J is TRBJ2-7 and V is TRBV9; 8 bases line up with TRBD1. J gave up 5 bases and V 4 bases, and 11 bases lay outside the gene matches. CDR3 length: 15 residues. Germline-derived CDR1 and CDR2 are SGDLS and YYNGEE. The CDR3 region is CASSPQTGEVDEQYF. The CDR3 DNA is TGTGCCAGCAGCCCTCAGACAGGGGAAGTTGACGAGCAGTACTTC.

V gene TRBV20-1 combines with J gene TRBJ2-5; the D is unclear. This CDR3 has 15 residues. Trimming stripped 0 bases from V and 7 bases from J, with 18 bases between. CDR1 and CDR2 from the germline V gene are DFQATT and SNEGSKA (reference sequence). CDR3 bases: TGCAGTGCTAGAGATACGGTCGGGCTCGAGTCGACCCAGTACTTC. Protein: CSARDTVGLESTQYF.

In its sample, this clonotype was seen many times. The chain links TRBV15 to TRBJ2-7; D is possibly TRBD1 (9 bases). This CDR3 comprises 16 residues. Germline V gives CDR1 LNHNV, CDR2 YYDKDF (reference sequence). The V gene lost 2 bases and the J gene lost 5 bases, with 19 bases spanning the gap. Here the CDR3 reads CATSRTGGSGRNEQYF. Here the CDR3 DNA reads TGTGCCACCAGCAGAACAGGGGGCAGCGGGAGAAACGAGCAGTACTTC.

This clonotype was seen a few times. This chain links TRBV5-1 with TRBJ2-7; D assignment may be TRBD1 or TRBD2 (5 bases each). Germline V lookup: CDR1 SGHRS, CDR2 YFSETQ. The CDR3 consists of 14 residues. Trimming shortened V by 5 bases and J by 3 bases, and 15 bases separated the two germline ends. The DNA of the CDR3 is TGCGCCAGCAGGCCCCGGGACGGATACTACGAGCAGTACTTC. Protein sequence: CASRPRDGYYEQYF.

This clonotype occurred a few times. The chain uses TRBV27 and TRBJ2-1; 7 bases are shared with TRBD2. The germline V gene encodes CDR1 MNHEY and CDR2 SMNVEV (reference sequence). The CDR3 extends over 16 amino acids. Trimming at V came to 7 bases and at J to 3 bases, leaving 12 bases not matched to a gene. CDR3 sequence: CASKVLAGAGYNEQFF. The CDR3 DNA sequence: TGTGCCAGCAAGGTTCTCGCGGGAGCAGGCTACAATGAGCAGTTCTTC.

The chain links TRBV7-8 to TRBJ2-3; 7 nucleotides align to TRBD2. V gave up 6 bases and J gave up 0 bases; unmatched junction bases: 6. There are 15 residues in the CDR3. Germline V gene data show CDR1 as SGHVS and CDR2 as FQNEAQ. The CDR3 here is CASSLPAGSTDTQYF. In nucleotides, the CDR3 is TGTGCCAGCAGTCTCCCAGCGGGAAGCACAGATACGCAGTATTTT.

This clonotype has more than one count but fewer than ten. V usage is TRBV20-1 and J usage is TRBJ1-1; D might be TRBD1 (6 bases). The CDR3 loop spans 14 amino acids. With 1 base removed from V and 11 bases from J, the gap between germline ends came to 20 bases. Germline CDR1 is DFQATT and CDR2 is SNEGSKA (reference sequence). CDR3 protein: CSARGQVGGHDAFF. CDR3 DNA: TGCAGTGCTAGAGGACAGGTCGGTGGCCATGACGCTTTCTTT.

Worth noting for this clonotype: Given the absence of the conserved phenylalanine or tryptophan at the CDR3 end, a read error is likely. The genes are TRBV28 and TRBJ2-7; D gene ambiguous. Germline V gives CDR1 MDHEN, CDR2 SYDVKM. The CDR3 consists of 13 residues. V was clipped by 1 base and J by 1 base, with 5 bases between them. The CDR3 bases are TGTGCCAGCAGTTTATCTCCGTCCTACGAGCAGTACCTC. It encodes CASSLSPSYEQYL.

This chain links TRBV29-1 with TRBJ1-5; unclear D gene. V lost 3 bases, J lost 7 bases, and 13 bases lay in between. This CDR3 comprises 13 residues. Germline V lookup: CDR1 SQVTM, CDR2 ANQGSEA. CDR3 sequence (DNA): TGCAGCGTTGATGTAGGGTTAGGGCAGCCCCAGCATTTT. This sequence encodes CSVDVGLGQPQHF. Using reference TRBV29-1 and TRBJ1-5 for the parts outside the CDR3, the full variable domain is SAVISQKPSRDICQRGTSLTIQCQVDSQVTMMFWYRQQPGQSLTLIATANQGSEATYESGFVIDKFPISRPNLTFSTLTVSNMSPEDSSIYLCSVDVGLGQPQHFGDGTRLSIL.

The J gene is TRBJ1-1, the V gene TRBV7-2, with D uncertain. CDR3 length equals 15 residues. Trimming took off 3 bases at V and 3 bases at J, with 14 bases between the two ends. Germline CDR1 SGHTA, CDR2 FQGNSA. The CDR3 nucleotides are TGTGCCAGCAGCTTGGCCAGAAAGGGATACACTGAAGCTTTCTTT. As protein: CASSLARKGYTEAFF.

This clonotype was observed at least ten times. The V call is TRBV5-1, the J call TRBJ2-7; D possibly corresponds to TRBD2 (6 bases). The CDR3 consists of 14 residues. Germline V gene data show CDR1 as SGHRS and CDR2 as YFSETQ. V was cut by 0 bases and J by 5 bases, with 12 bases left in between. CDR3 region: CASSLGGASDEQYF. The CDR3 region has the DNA TGCGCCAGCAGCTTGGGAGGGGCTAGCGACGAGCAGTACTTC.